One and the same sample provided the 21 T cell receptor beta chains below, sequenced in a study of beta chain features in type 1 diabetes. Overall study findings and caveats: Shorter TCRB CDR3s, moderately but significantly so, marked every one of the four CD4+ subsets in Type 1 diabetes patients.

Their antigens are not known. The study reverse transcribed the entire isolated RNA, so it sequenced expressed TCRB transcripts. Profiled with immunoSEQ multiplex PCR; TCRdb holds only in-frame clones, not every one. This repertoire shows roughly 51,000 clones, approximately 52% found once; its top ten account for roughly 2.5%. Input material: Tregs from blood. Receptor source: a woman aged 40 to 50 with type 1 diabetes.

This clone rates as medium-sized. The chain joins TRBV19 to TRBJ2-3; TRBD2 aligns across 7 bases. Germline CDR1 reads LNHDA; CDR2 reads SQIVND (reference sequence). The ends lost 5 bases at V and 5 bases at J; junction bases unmatched: 16. This CDR3 comprises 17 residues. The CDR3 sequence is CASSALSGGGSRDTQYF. In DNA form, the CDR3 reads TGTGCCAGTAGTGCGCTCTCAGGCGGCGGGAGTAGAGATACGCAGTATTTT.

This clone showed up just a few times. This chain links TRBV9 with TRBJ1-1; D is possibly TRBD1 (6 bases). V was pared by 4 bases and J by 12 bases, with 22 bases between. CDR1 SGDLS and CDR2 YYNGEE come from the germline V gene. The CDR3 length is 14 residues. CDR3 residues: CASSPRDRYRGTFF. In DNA form, the CDR3 reads TGTGCCAGCAGCCCCCGAGACAGGTACCGGGGAACTTTCTTT. Supplemented by reference TRBV9 and TRBJ1-1, the full variable domain reads DSGVTQTPKHLITATGQRVTLRCSPRSGDLSVYWYQQSLDQGLQFLIQYYNGEERAKGNILERFSAQQFPDLHSELNLSSLELGDSALYFCASSPRDRYRGTFFGQGTRLTVV.

This clone was observed a handful of times. The rearrangement uses TRBV29-1 and TRBJ1-5; D is possibly TRBD1 (6 bases). The CDR3 has 13 amino acids. The V end lost 4 bases, the J end lost 2 bases, and 9 bases lay between the germline ends. Germline CDR1 reads SQVTM; CDR2 reads ANQGSEA. CDR3 residues: CSVAGDGNQPQHF. The CDR3 bases are TGCAGCGTTGCAGGGGATGGCAATCAGCCCCAGCATTTT.

V gene TRBV10-3 combines with J gene TRBJ2-2, with D uncertain. From germline, CDR1 is ENHRY and CDR2 SYGVKD. The CDR3 runs to 13 residues. V dropped 6 bases and J dropped 2 bases, with 7 bases sitting between them. CDR3 DNA: TGTGCCATCAGGGGCTCTAACACCGGGGAGCTGTTTTTT. It codes for CAIRGSNTGELFF.

The V gene is TRBV19, the J gene TRBJ2-1, with TRBD2 matching over 11 bases. Germline lookup yields CDR1 LNHDA and CDR2 SQIVND (reference sequence). J was trimmed by 4 bases and V by 10 bases; bases with no gene match: 9. This CDR3 comprises 15 residues. In nucleotides, the CDR3 is TGTGCCACATCCCAGGGGACTAGCGGTTACAATGAGCAGTTCTTC. It specifies CATSQGTSGYNEQFF.

This clone was counted between two and nine times. The chain carries TRBV7-9 and TRBJ2-1, with TRBD2 as a possible D gene (6 bases). This CDR3 region has 12 residues. CDR1 SEHNR and CDR2 FQNEAQ come from the germline V gene (reference sequence). V was shortened by 5 bases and J by 9 bases, with 11 bases between the two germline ends. The CDR3 bases are TGTGCCAGCAGCCCGACTAGGGGTGAGCAGTTCTTC. It yields the protein CASSPTRGEQFF. The full variable domain, rest sourced from reference TRBV7-9 and TRBJ2-1, is DTGVSQNPRHKITKRGQNVTFRCDPISEHNRLYWYRQTLGQGPEFLTYFQNEAQLEKSRLLSDRFSAERPKGSFSTLEIQRTEQGDSAMYLCASSPTRGEQFFGPGTRLTVL.

The chain employs TRBV28 and TRBJ2-1; tentatively, D is TRBD2 (5 bases). The ends were cut back, 2 bases at V and 7 bases at J, with 15 bases in the middle. From germline, CDR1 is MDHEN and CDR2 SYDVKM. The CDR3 totals 15 residues. For the CDR3, the DNA is TGTGCCAGCAGTTTAGTTGGTGATCGGGGTAATGAGCAGTTCTTC. It specifies CASSLVGDRGNEQFF.

V and J are TRBV14 and TRBJ2-1; weak D call: TRBD1 (6 bases). Germline lookup yields CDR1 SGHDN and CDR2 FVKESK. Trimming stripped 3 bases from V and 9 bases from J, with 12 bases between. The CDR3 consists of 13 residues. This chain's CDR3 is CASSQGHWGEQFF. For the CDR3, the DNA is TGTGCCAGCAGCCAGGGACATTGGGGTGAGCAGTTCTTC.

This clone was detected a few times. CDR3 protein: CASSWGGVQQPQHF. Written as DNA, the CDR3 is TGTGCCAGCAGCTGGGGAGGGGTTCAACAGCCCCAGCATTTT. The gene calls are TRBV5-6 and TRBJ1-5; D is perhaps TRBD1 (5 bases). The CDR3 has 14 residues. The ends were cut back, 3 bases at V and 7 bases at J, with 14 bases in the middle. CDR1 and CDR2 (germline): SGHDT, YYEEEE.

This clone was counted only a few times. The rearrangement joins TRBV6-1 to TRBJ2-7, with D perhaps matching TRBD1 (7 bases). CDR3 length equals 14 residues. Germline V gene lookup returns CDR1 MNHNS and CDR2 SASEGT. V dropped 7 bases and J dropped 1 base, with 14 bases sitting between them. The CDR3 sequence: CASNGGTASYEQYF. The CDR3 DNA follows: TGTGCCAGCAATGGGGGGACAGCGTCCTACGAGCAGTACTTC.

The rearrangement uses TRBV11-1 and TRBJ1-4; D call uncertain. Germline V lookup: CDR1 SGHAT, CDR2 FQDESV (reference sequence). With 5 bases removed from V and 7 bases from J, the gap between germline ends came to 14 bases. The CDR3 is 14 residues long. This chain's CDR3 is CASSHDGGSEKLFF. CDR3 nucleotide sequence: TGTGCCAGCAGCCACGACGGTGGGAGTGAAAAACTGTTTTTT.

This clone was counted between two and nine times. This chain joins TRBV13 and TRBJ1-6; 11 bases are shared with TRBD1. V dropped 0 bases and J dropped 3; count of bases not matched to a gene: 7. This CDR3 has 19 amino acids. Germline V gene data show CDR1 as PRHDT and CDR2 as FYEKMQ (reference sequence). The CDR3 DNA reads as TGTGCCAGCAGCTTAGGTAGGACAGGGGGCCCGATCTATAATTCACCCCTCCACTTT. It is translated as CASSLGRTGGPIYNSPLHF.

The gene calls are TRBV6-1 and TRBJ1-4; TRBD1 aligns across 8 bases. V shed 10 bases and J 8 bases; nucleotides not matched to a gene: 9. The CDR3 is made up of 13 amino acids. Germline values: CDR1 MNHNS, CDR2 SASEGT. CDR3 sequence reads: CATIGQGGEKLFF. CDR3 nucleotide sequence: TGTGCCACTATCGGACAGGGCGGCGAAAAACTGTTTTTT.

This chain connects TRBV5-4 to TRBJ2-2, with 8 bases lining up with TRBD1. The CDR3 totals 15 residues. CDR1 is SGHNT, CDR2 YYREEE, per germline (reference sequence). V shed 0 bases, J shed 6 bases, and the junction held 4 bases outside the gene matches. The CDR3: CASSLGTGGSGELFF. DNA of the CDR3: TGTGCCAGCAGCTTGGGCACAGGGGGGTCCGGGGAGCTGTTTTTT.

The rearrangement joins TRBV30 to TRBJ2-2; 12 positions agree with TRBD2. Germline V lookup: CDR1 GTSNPN, CDR2 SVGIG (reference sequence). The CDR3 sequence is 15 residues long. The J segment lost 8 bases and the V segment lost 2 bases, leaving 6 bases of the junction unmatched. The CDR3 sequence is CAWSLRLAGEGELFF. In DNA form, the CDR3 reads TGTGCCTGGAGTCTCCGACTAGCGGGAGAGGGGGAGCTGTTTTTT.

The rearrangement joins TRBV30 to TRBJ1-2, with D maybe TRBD1 (6 bases). Germline V lookup: CDR1 GTSNPN, CDR2 SVGIG (reference sequence). Trimming removed 5 bases at V and 4 bases at J, with 8 bases between. CDR3 length: 11 amino acids. CDR3 nucleotide sequence: TGTGCCTGGCAGGGGTCCTATGGCTACACCTTC. This encodes CAWQGSYGYTF.

This chain's CDR3 is CASLLGRDEQFF. The CDR3, as DNA: TGTGCCAGCCTTCTAGGGCGGGATGAGCAGTTCTTC. The gene calls are TRBV5-6 and TRBJ2-1, with a possible D match to TRBD2 (5 bases). V was cut by 7 bases and J by 8 bases, with 13 bases left in between. CDR3 size: 12 residues. Germline V gene data show CDR1 as SGHDT and CDR2 as YYEEEE.

The J gene is TRBJ1-5, the V gene TRBV2, with TRBD1 as a possible D gene (5 bases). Germline CDR1 SNHLY, CDR2 FYNNEI. V lost 1 base to trimming and J lost 5 bases, with 9 bases between them. The CDR3 is 14 residues long. For the CDR3, the DNA is TGTGCCAGCAGTGAAGGGACAAGGTATCAGCCCCAGCATTTT. The encoded protein is CASSEGTRYQPQHF.

This chain connects TRBV7-9 to TRBJ1-1; 7 bases fit TRBD1. V lost 4 bases and J lost 6; bases outside the gene matches: 5. The germline V gene has CDR1 SEHNR and CDR2 FQNEAQ (reference sequence). This CDR3 comprises 13 residues. The DNA for the CDR3 is TGTGCCAGCAGCTGGAAAGACAGGGCTGAAGCTTTCTTT. This translates into CASSWKDRAEAFF. The full variable domain, with the rest looked up from reference TRBV7-9 and TRBJ1-1, is DTGVSQNPRHKITKRGQNVTFRCDPISEHNRLYWYRQTLGQGPEFLTYFQNEAQLEKSRLLSDRFSAERPKGSFSTLEIQRTEQGDSAMYLCASSWKDRAEAFFGQGTRLTVV.

The V and J genes are TRBV30 and TRBJ2-7; D not resolved. This CDR3 region has 12 residues. Trimming left V 2 bases short and J 5 bases short, with 10 bases between. Germline V CDR1 and CDR2: GTSNPN, SVGIG (reference sequence). Here the CDR3 reads CAWSLGVDEQYF. The DNA of the CDR3 is TGTGCCTGGAGTTTGGGCGTCGACGAGCAGTACTTC.

The genes are TRBV4-3 and TRBJ2-2, with 7 positions matching TRBD2. Trimming removed 1 base from V and 5 bases from J; junction bases left unmatched: 7. The CDR3 runs to 16 residues. Germline CDR1 and CDR2: LGHNA and YSLEER. CDR3 loop: CASSQGSGRRTGELFF. Written as DNA, the CDR3 is TGCGCCAGCAGCCAAGGATCCGGGAGGAGGACCGGGGAGCTGTTTTTT.